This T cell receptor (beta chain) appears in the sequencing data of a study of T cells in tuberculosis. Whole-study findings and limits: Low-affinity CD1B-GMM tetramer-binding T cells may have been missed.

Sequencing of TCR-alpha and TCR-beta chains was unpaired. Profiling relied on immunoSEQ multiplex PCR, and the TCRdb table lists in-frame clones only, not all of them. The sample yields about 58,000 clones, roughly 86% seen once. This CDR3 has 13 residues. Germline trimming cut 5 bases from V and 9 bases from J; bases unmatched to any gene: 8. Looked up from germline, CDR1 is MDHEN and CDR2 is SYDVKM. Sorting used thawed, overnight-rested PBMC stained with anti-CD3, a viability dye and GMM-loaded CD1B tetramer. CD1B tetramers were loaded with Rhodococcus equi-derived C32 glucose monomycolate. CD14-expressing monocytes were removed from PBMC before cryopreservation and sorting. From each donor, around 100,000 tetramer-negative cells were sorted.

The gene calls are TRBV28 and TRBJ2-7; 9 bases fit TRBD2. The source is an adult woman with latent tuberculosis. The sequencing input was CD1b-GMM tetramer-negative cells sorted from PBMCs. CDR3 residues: CASSATLAGRQYF. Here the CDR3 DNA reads TGTGCCAGCAGTGCTACTCTAGCGGGAAGGCAGTACTTC.